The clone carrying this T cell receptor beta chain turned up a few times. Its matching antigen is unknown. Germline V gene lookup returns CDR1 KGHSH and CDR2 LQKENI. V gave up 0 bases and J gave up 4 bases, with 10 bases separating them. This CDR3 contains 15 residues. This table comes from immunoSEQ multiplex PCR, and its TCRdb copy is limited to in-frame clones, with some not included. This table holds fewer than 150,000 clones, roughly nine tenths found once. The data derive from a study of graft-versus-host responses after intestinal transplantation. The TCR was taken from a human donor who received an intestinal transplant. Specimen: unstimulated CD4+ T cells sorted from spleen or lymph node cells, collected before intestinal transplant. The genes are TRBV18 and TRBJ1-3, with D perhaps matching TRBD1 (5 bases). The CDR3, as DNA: TGTGCCAGCTCACCACCTGAGGGGCACGGAAACACCATATATTTT. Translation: CASSPPEGHGNTIYF.